This TCR beta chain stems from a study of blood T cell repertoires in COVID-19. Study summary: Material from acute and convalescent COVID-19 was sourced from the United States, Italy and Spain. PBMCs, B-cell-depleted T cells, or T cells provided the cDNA or gDNA that made up the material.

In the original analysis: Amplification of reference gene primers provided the estimated nucleated cell counts. Generated by immunoSEQ multiplex PCR, the TCRdb table keeps only in-frame clones and is missing some. That table is the source of V, J and clone size, and D and trimming were worked out from the DNA. This sample yields 250,000 to 400,000 clones, of which approximately 88% are seen a single time; approximately 1.6% belongs to the top ten. CDR3 length: 16 amino acids. V was trimmed by 3 bases and J by 1 base, leaving 16 bases between them. Per the germline V gene, CDR1 is DFQATT and CDR2 is SNEGSKA (reference sequence). The Seattle patients, enrolled during active infection, were followed longitudinally.

The clonotype was recovered from a woman under 40 with COVID-19, enrolled during active disease. The sequencing sample was made of peripheral blood. The chain joins TRBV20-1 to TRBJ1-5; D gene ambiguous. The CDR3: CSASGVQAASNQPQHF. In nucleotides, the CDR3 is TGCAGTGCTAGTGGTGTGCAGGCCGCGAGCAATCAGCCCCAGCATTTT.